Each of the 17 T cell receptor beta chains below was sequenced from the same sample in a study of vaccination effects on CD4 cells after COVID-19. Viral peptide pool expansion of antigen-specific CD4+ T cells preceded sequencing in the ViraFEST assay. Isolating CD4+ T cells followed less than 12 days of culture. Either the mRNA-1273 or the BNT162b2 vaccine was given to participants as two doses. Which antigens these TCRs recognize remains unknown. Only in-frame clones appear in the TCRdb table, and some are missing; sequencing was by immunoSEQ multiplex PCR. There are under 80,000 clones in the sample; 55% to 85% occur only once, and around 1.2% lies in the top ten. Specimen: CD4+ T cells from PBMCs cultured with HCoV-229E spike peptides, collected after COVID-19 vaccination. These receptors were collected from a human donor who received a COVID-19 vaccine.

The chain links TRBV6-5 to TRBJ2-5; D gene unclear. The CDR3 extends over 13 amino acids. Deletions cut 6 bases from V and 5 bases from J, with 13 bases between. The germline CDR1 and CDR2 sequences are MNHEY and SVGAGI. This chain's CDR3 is CASRPLGQETQYF. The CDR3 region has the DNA TGTGCCAGCAGGCCTCTAGGGCAGGAGACCCAGTACTTC.

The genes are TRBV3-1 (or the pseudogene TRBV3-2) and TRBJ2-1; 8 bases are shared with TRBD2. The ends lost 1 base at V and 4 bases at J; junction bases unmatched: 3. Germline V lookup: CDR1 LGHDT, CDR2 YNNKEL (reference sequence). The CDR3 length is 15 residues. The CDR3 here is CASSQVSGVYNEQFF. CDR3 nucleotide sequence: TGTGCCAGCAGCCAAGTTAGCGGGGTATACAATGAGCAGTTCTTC.

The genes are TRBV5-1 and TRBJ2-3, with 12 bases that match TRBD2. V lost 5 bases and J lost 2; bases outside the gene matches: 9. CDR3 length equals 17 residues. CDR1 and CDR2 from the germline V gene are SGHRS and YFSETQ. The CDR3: CASSSRLAGAITDTQYF. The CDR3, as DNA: TGCGCCAGCAGTTCGCGACTAGCGGGGGCCATCACAGATACGCAGTATTTT. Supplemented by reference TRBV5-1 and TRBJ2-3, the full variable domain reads KAGVTQTPRYLIKTRGQQVTLSCSPISGHRSVSWYQQTPGQGLQFLFEYFSETQRNKGNFPGRFSGRQFSNSRSEMNVSTLELGDSALYLCASSSRLAGAITDTQYFGPGTRLTVL.

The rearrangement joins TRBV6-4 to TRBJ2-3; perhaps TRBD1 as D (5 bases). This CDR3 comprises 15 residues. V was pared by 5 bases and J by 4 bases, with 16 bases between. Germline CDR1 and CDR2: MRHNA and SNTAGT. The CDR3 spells CASSPDSRTSDTQYF. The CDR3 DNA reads TGTGCCAGCAGTCCTGACAGTAGGACCTCAGATACGCAGTATTTT.

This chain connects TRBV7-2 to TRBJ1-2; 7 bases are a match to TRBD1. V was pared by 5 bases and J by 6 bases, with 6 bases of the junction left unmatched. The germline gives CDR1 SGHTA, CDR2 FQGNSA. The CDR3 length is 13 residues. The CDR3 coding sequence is TGTGCCAGCAGCGAAACAGGGGATCATGGCTACACCTTC. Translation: CASSETGDHGYTF.

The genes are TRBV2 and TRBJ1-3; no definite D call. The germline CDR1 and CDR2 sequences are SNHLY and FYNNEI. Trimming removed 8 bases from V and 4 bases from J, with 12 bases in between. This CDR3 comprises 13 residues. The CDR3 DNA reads TGTGCCAGCGGGGTATCTGAAGGAAACACCATATATTTT. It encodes CASGVSEGNTIYF.

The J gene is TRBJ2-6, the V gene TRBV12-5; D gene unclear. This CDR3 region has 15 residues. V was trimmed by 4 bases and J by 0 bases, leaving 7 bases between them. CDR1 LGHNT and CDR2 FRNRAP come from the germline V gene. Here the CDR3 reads CASGYTSSGANVLTF. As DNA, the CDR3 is TGTGCTAGTGGTTATACGAGCTCTGGGGCCAACGTCCTGACTTTC.

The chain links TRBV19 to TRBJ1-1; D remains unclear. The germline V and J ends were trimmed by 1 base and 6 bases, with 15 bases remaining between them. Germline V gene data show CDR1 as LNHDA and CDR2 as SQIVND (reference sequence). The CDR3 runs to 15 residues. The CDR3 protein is CASSIVGVGPAEAFF. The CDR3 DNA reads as TGTGCCAGTAGTATAGTTGGTGTAGGGCCAGCTGAAGCTTTCTTT.

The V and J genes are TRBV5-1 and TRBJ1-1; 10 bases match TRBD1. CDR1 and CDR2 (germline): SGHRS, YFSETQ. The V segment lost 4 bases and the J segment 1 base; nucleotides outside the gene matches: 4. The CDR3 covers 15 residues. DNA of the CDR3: TGCGCCAGCAGCCGTCGGACAGGGGGGAACACTGAAGCTTTCTTT. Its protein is CASSRRTGGNTEAFF.

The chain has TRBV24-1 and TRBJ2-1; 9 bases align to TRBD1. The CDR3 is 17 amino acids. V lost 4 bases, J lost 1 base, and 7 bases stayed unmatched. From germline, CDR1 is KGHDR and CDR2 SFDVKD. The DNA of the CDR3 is TGTGCCACCAGTGAATACAGGGGGCTAGGGTCCTACAATGAGCAGTTCTTC. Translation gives CATSEYRGLGSYNEQFF.

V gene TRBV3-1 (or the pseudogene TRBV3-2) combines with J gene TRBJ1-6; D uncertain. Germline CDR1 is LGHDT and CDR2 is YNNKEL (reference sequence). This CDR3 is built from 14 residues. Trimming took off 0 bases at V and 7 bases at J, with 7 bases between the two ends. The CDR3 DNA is TGTGCCAGCAGCCAAGAGATGGGAAATTCACCCCTCCACTTT. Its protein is CASSQEMGNSPLHF.

The CDR3 nucleotides are TGCGCCAGCAGCCAAGGGGCCGTTCCCAATTCACCCCTCCACTTT. Protein sequence: CASSQGAVPNSPLHF. The V and J genes are TRBV4-3 and TRBJ1-6; D uncertain. Germline V CDR1 and CDR2: LGHNA, YSLEER. This CDR3 has 15 residues. The germline V and J ends were trimmed by 1 base and 7 bases, with 11 bases remaining between them.

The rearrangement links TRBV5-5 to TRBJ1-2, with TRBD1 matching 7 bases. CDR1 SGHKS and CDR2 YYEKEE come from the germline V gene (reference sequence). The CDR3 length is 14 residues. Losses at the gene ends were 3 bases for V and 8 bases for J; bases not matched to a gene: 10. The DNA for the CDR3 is TGTGCCAGCAGCTGGGGGGAGGGACAGAACGGCTACACCTTC. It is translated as CASSWGEGQNGYTF.

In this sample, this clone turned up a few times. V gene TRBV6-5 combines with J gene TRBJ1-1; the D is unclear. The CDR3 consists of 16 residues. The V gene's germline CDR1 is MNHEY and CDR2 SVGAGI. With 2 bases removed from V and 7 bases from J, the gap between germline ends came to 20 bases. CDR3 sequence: CASSYDYRLPEFEAFF. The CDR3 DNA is TGTGCCAGCAGTTACGACTACAGACTCCCCGAATTTGAAGCTTTCTTT.

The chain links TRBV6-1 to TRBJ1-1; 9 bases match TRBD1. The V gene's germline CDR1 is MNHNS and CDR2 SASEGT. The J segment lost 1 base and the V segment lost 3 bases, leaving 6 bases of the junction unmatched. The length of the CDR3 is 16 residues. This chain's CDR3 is CASSEPGQGWNTEAFF. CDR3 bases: TGTGCCAGCAGTGAGCCGGGACAGGGTTGGAACACTGAAGCTTTCTTT.

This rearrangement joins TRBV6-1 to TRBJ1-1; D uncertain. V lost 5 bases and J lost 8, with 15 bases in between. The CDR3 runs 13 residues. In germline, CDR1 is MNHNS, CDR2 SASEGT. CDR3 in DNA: TGTGCCAGCAGTTTCGCGGACCGCTTGGAAGCTTTCTTT. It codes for CASSFADRLEAFF.

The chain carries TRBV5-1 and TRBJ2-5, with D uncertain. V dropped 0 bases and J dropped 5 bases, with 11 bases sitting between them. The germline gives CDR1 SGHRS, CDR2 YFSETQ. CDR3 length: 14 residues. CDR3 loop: CASSLDDRKETQYF. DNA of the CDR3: TGCGCCAGCAGCTTGGACGACCGAAAGGAGACCCAGTACTTC.